The 18 T cell receptor beta chains reported below all come from one sample, sequenced in a study of Graves' ophthalmopathy and Graves' hyperthyroidism. The sequenced template was RNA, covering the TCR beta CDR3 region. HTBI-primed first-round RT-PCR preceded second-round multiplex PCR. MiXCR, run by TCRdb on the multiplex PCR reads, gives a single entry per CDR3 protein. The sample yields about 400,000 distinct CDR3 sequences, around 20% seen once. The sequenced sample consisted of peripheral blood. The receptors here all came from a woman in her late teens or twenties with Graves' ophthalmopathy.

The table lists this clonotype with many counts. The V and J genes are TRBV6-1 and TRBJ2-2; D is possibly TRBD2 (5 bases). Trimming took 6 bases from V and 1 from J, leaving 12 bases between them. Looked up from germline, CDR1 is MNHNS and CDR2 is SASEGT. The CDR3 is 15 amino acids. This CDR3 reads CASRVGLLNTGELFF. The CDR3 DNA sequence: TGTGCCAGCAGGGTTGGACTTTTGAACACCGGGGAGCTGTTTTTT.

In this sample, this clonotype turned up many times. The chain has TRBV29-1 and TRBJ1-3; D unclear. The CDR3 is made up of 15 amino acids. The V gene's germline CDR1 is SQVTM and CDR2 ANQGSEA. Trimming pared 3 bases from V and 4 bases from J, leaving 16 bases between. The CDR3, as DNA: TGCAGCGTTGATCTGCCAGAATCCCCCGGAAACACCATATATTTT. Translating it yields CSVDLPESPGNTIYF.

In this sample, this clonotype turned up many times. This chain connects TRBV28 to TRBJ1-1; tentative D call: TRBD1 (6 bases). The CDR3 sequence is 15 residues long. CDR1 and CDR2 (germline): MDHEN, SYDVKM. V dropped 5 bases and J dropped 3 bases, with 16 bases sitting between them. The DNA of the CDR3 is TGTGCCAGCAGTACTCCTAGGGGGGAGTACACTGAAGCTTTCTTT. Its translation: CASSTPRGEYTEAFF.

At least ten counts were recorded for this clonotype. The rearrangement links TRBV6-2 or TRBV6-3 to TRBJ2-7; no reliable D call. Germline CDR1 is MNHEY and CDR2 is SVGEGT. This CDR3 is 14 amino acids long. V dropped 7 bases and J dropped 0 bases, with 13 bases sitting between them. CDR3 DNA sequence: TGTGCCAGCACTGACTTTGACCTCTCCTACGAGCAGTACTTC. Translating gives CASTDFDLSYEQYF.

This clonotype has only a few counts. The chain links TRBV28 to TRBJ1-3, with unresolved D. Germline assignment: CDR1 MDHEN and CDR2 SYDVKM. The CDR3 is 15 amino acids. Trimming stripped 1 base from V and 1 base from J, with 8 bases between. Here the CDR3 DNA reads TGTGCCAGCAGTTTATATACGCCGTCTGGAAACACCATATATTTT. This gives the protein CASSLYTPSGNTIYF.

This clonotype appeared many times. The gene calls are TRBV20-1 and TRBJ1-1, with 12 bases lining up with TRBD1. This CDR3 is 14 amino acids long. V was clipped by 6 bases and J by 5 bases; unmatched bases: 7. Germline-derived CDR1 and CDR2 are DFQATT and SNEGSKA (reference sequence). As DNA, the CDR3 is TGCAGTGCCCCGGGACAGGGGGCCTCGACTGAAGCTTTCTTT. Amino acid sequence: CSAPGQGASTEAFF.

The J gene is TRBJ2-7, the V gene TRBV20-1; D is perhaps TRBD2 (5 bases). The length of the CDR3 is 12 residues. The ends were cut back, 5 bases at V and 6 bases at J, with 14 bases in the middle. Looked up from germline, CDR1 is DFQATT and CDR2 is SNEGSKA (reference sequence). The CDR3 reads CSALRAGGEQYF. Written as DNA, the CDR3 is TGCAGTGCTTTAAGGGCGGGTGGCGAGCAGTACTTC.

This clonotype was seen at least ten times. This chain links TRBV2 with TRBJ2-5, with 10 bases lining up with TRBD2. Losses at the gene ends were 8 bases for V and 3 bases for J; bases not matched to a gene: 12. CDR1 is SNHLY, CDR2 FYNNEI, per germline. The CDR3 spans 16 residues. The CDR3 coding sequence is TGTGCCAGCCTACCTCTGCCCGGACTAGCGGAAGAGACCCAGTACTTC. Translating gives CASLPLPGLAEETQYF.

In this sample, this clonotype turned up many times. The chain has TRBV12-3 or TRBV12-4 and TRBJ2-7, with D perhaps TRBD1 (6 bases). With 4 bases removed from V and 12 bases from J, the gap between germline ends came to 16 bases. The CDR3 runs to 12 residues. The CDR3 loop reads CASSSFLQGRYF. CDR3 DNA sequence: TGTGCCAGCAGTTCCTTCCTACAGGGACGGTACTTC.

This clonotype showed up many times. The chain carries TRBV5-1 and TRBJ2-5, with 9 bases matching TRBD2. The CDR3 extends over 17 amino acids. Germline CDR1 reads SGHRS; CDR2 reads YFSETQ. J was trimmed by 5 bases and V by 3 bases; bases with no gene match: 14. CDR3 DNA sequence: TGCGCCAGCAGCTCCAAAGCCGCGGGAGGGGAGGTGGAGACCCAGTACTTC. It translates to CASSSKAAGGEVETQYF.

The J gene is TRBJ2-5, the V gene TRBV30; D unclear. Germline V lookup: CDR1 GTSNPN, CDR2 SVGIG (reference sequence). The V end was cut by 0 bases, the J end by 2 bases, with 10 bases between. The CDR3 consists of 14 residues. CDR3 in amino acids: CAWSVEEEQETQYF. Here the CDR3 DNA reads TGTGCCTGGAGTGTCGAAGAAGAACAAGAGACCCAGTACTTC.

Many counts were recorded for this clonotype. The genes are TRBV27 and TRBJ1-1; 8 bases match TRBD1. The V gene end was trimmed by 4 bases and the J gene end by 0 bases; junction bases not matched to a gene: 7. CDR3 size: 16 residues. CDR1 and CDR2 from the germline V gene are MNHEY and SMNVEV (reference sequence). The DNA of the CDR3 is TGTGCCAGCAGTTCCTTGTGGGGACAGGTGAACACTGAAGCTTTCTTT. This gives the protein CASSSLWGQVNTEAFF.

This clonotype showed up many times. The V gene is TRBV7-8, the J gene TRBJ2-7; tentatively, D is TRBD2 (6 bases). The CDR3 runs 14 residues. V lost 4 bases to trimming and J lost 0 bases, with 10 bases between them. Germline CDR1 SGHVS, CDR2 FQNEAQ. The CDR3 region is CASSWGESSYEQYF. CDR3 nucleotides: TGTGCCAGCAGCTGGGGGGAGAGCTCCTACGAGCAGTACTTC.

The rearrangement joins TRBV6-1 to TRBJ1-1, with D tentatively TRBD1 (6 bases). The germline CDR1 and CDR2 sequences are MNHNS and SASEGT. This CDR3 is 14 amino acids long. Trimming cost V 6 bases and J 3 bases, with 14 bases left between them. This CDR3 reads CASRSVQGHTEAFF. The CDR3 region has the DNA TGTGCCAGCAGATCGGTACAGGGTCACACTGAAGCTTTCTTT.

The rearrangement joins TRBV11-3 to TRBJ2-2; no clear D gene. The CDR3 runs 15 residues. V dropped 5 bases and J dropped 2 bases, with 12 bases sitting between them. Germline V gene lookup returns CDR1 SGHNT and CDR2 YENEEA. CDR3 nucleotide sequence: TGTGCCAGCAGCACACGAATCGGTAACACCGGGGAGCTGTTTTTT. Translating gives CASSTRIGNTGELFF.

This clonotype was recorded at least ten times. CDR3 coding DNA: TGTGCCAGCAGTGTCCGGGAGGGGCCCTACGAGCAGTACTTC. It specifies CASSVREGPYEQYF. V usage is TRBV27 and J usage is TRBJ2-7, with 8 bases fitting TRBD2. The CDR3 sequence is 14 residues long. Trimming removed 5 bases from V and 2 bases from J; junction bases left unmatched: 5. Germline CDR1 reads MNHEY; CDR2 reads SMNVEV (reference sequence).

This clonotype was found many times. This sequence joins TRBV6-1 and TRBJ2-2; 11 nucleotides line up with TRBD2. The junction had 4 bases not matched to a gene; V was cut back by 3 bases and J by 4 bases. Germline CDR1 reads MNHNS; CDR2 reads SASEGT. The CDR3 consists of 16 residues. CDR3 amino acids: CASSELAGGSTGELFF. As DNA, the CDR3 is TGTGCCAGCAGTGAGCTAGCGGGAGGAAGCACCGGGGAGCTGTTTTTT.

At least ten counts were recorded for this clonotype. The chain uses TRBV9 and TRBJ1-3; a weak D match, TRBD1 (6 bases). The germline V gene has CDR1 SGDLS and CDR2 YYNGEE. This CDR3 comprises 16 residues. Deletions cut 3 bases from V and 2 bases from J, with 15 bases between. CDR3 in DNA: TGTGCCAGCAGCGCACAGGGCGTATCGGCTGGAAACACCATATATTTT. Translating gives CASSAQGVSAGNTIYF.